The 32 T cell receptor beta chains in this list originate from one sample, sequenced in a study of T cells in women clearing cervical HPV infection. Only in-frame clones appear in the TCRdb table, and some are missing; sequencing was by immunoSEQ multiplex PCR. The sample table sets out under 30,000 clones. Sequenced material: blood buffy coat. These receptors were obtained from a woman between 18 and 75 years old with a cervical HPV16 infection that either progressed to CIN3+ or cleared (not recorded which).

The CDR3: CASSLEGWNTGELFF. CDR3 bases read: TGTGCCAGCAGCTTAGAAGGTTGGAACACCGGGGAG. This sequence joins TRBV7-6 and TRBJ2-2; no clear D. Read coverage stops 3 residues before the CDR3 terminus; the germline J gene supplies the remainder. Between the trimmed V and J ends, which lost 1 base and 1 base, there was a span of 7 bases. CDR1 SGHVS and CDR2 FNYEAQ come from the germline V gene. This CDR3 has 15 amino acids.

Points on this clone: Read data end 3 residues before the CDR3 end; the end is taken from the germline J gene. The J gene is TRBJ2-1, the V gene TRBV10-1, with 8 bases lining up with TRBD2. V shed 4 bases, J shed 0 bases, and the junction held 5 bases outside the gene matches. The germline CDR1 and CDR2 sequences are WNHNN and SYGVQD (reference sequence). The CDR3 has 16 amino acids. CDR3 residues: CASSVSAGGSYNEQFF. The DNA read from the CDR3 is TGCGCCAGCAGTGTTTCGGCGGGGGGCTCCTACAATGAG.

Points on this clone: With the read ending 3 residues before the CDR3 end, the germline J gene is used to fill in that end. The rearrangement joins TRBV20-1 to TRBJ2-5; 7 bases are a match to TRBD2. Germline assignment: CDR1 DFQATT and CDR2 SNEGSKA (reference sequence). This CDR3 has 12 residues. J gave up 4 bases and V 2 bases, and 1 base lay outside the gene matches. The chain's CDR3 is CSARWGGETQYF. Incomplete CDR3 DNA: TGCAGTGCTAGATGGGGGGGAGAGACC.

CDR3 bases read: TGTGCCAGCAGCCCTGCGGGGGGGCCCACAGATACG. It is translated as CASSPAGGPTDT. The whole CDR3 sequence is CASSPAGGPTDTQYF. The chain links TRBV5-4 to TRBJ2-3; 9 positions agree with TRBD2. The sequenced fragment ends 3 residues before the CDR3 boundary, so the rest is inferred from the germline J gene. This CDR3 is built from 15 residues. Germline V gene sequence: CDR1 SGHNT, CDR2 YYREEE (reference sequence). J gave up 2 bases and V 4 bases, and 5 bases lay outside the gene matches.

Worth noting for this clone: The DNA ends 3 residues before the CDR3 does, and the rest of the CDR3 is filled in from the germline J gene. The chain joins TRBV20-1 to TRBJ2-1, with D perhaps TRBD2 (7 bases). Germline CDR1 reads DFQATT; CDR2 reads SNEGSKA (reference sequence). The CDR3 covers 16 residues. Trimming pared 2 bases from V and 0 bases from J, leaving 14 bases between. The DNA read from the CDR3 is TGCAGTGCTAGATCCCGGGGGGCGAGCTCCTACAATGAG. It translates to CSARSRGASSYNE. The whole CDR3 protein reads CSARSRGASSYNEQFF.

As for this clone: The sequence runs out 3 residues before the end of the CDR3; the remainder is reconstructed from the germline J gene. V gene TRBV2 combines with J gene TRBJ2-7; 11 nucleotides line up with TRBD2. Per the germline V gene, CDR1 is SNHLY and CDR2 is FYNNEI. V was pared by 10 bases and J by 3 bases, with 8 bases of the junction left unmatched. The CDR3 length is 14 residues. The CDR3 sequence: CATLLAGEDYEQYF. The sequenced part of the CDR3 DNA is TGTGCCACTCTACTAGCGGGAGAGGACTACGAG.

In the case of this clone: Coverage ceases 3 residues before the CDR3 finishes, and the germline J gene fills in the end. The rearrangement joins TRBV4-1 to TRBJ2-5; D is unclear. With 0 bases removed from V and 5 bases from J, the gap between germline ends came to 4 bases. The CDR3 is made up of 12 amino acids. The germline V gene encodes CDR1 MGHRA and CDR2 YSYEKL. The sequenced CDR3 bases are TGCGCCAGCAGCCAAGATTCGGAGACC. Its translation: CASSQDSET. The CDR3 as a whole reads CASSQDSETQYF.

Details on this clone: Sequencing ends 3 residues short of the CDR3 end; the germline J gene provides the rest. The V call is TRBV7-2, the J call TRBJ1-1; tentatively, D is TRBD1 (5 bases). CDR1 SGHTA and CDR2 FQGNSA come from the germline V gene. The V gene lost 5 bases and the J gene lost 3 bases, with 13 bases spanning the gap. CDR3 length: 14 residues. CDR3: CASSIMWGDTEAFF. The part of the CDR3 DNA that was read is TGTGCCAGCAGCATAATGTGGGGGGACACTGAA.

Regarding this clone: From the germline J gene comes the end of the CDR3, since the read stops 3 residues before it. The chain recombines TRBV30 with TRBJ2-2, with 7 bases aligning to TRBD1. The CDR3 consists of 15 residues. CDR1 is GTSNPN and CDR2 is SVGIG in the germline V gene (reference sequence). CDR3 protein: CAWRSMTGYNEKLFF. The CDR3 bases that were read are TGTGCCTGGAGATCTATGACAGGGTATAATGAAAAG.

The sequenced part of the CDR3 DNA is TGTGCCAGTAGTATAGATTATGACAGTAACTATGGC. It is translated as CASSIDYDSNYG. The complete CDR3 reads CASSIDYDSNYGYTF. This chain links TRBV19 with TRBJ1-2; D may be TRBD1 (5 bases). The read terminates 3 residues ahead of where the CDR3 ends, so the germline J gene completes it. V was pared by 0 bases and J by 1 base, with 9 bases between. CDR1 is LNHDA and CDR2 is SQIVND in the germline V gene (reference sequence). This CDR3 has 15 amino acids. The variable domain in full, with the rest retrieved from reference TRBV19 and TRBJ1-2, is DGGITQSPKYLFRKEGQNVTLSCEQNLNHDAMYWYRQDPGQGLRLIYYSQIVNDFQKGDIAEGYSVSREKKESFPLTVTSAQKNPTAFYLCASSIDYDSNYGYTFGSGTRLTVV.

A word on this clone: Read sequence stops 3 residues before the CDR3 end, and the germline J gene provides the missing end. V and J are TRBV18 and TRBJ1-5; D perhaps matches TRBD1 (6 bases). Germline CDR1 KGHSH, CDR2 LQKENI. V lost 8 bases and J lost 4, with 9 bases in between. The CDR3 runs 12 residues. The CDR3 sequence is CASAGTNQPQHF. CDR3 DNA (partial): TGTGCCAGCGCCGGGACAAATCAGCCC.

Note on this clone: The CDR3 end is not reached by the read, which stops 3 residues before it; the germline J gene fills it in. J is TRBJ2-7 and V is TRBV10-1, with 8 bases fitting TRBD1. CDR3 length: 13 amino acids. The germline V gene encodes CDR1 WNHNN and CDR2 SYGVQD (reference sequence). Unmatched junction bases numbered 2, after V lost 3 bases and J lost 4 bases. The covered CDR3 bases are TGCGCCAGCAGTGAACAGGGGGTATACGAG. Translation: CASSEQGVYE. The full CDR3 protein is CASSEQGVYEQYF.

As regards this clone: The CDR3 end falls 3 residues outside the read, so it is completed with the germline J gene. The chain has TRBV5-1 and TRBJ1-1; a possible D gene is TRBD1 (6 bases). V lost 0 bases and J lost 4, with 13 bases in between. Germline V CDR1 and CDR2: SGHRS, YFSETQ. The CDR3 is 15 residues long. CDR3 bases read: TGCGCCAGCAGCTTGGCCCGGGGGGCAGCCACTGAA. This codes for CASSLARGAATE. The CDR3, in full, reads CASSLARGAATEAFF.

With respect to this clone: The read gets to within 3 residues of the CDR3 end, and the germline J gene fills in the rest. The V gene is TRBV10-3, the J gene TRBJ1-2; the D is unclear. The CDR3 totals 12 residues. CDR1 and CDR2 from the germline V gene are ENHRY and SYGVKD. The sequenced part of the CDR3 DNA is TGTGCCATCAGTGCCGGGGAATGGGGC. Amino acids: CAISAGEWG. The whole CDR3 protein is CAISAGEWGYTF.

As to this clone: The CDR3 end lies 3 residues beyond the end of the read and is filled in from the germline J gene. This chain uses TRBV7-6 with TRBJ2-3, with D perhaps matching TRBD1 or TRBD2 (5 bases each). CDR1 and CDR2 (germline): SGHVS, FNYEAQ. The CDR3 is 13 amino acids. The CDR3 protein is CASSRGVEETQYF. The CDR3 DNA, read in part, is TGTGCCAGCAGCCGAGGGGTGGAAGAGACG.

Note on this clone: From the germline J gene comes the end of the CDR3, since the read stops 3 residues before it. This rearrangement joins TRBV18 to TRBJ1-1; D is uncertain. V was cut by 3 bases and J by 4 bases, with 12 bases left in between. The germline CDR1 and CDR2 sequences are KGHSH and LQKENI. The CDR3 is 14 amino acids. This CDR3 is CASSPEWRVTEAFF. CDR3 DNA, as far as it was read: TGTGCCAGCTCACCCGAGTGGAGGGTCACTGAA.

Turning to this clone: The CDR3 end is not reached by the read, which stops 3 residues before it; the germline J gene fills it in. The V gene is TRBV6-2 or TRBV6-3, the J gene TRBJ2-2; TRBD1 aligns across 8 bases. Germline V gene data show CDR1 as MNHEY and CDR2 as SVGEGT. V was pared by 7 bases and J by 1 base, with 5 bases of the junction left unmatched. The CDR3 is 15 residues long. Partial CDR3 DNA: TGTGCCAGCAAGAAGGGGACAGGGAACACCGGGGAG. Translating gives CASKKGTGNTGE. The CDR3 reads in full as CASKKGTGNTGELFF.

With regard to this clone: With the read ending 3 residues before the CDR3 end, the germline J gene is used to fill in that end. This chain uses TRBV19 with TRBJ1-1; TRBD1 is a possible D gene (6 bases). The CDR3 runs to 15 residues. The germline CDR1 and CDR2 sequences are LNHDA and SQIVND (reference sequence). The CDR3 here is CASSIRNGAGGKAFF. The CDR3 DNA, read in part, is TGTGCCAGTAGTATCCGAAATGGGGCGGGGGGCAAG. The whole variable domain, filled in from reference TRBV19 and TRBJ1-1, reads DGGITQSPKYLFRKEGQNVTLSCEQNLNHDAMYWYRQDPGQGLRLIYYSQIVNDFQKGDIAEGYSVSREKKESFPLTVTSAQKNPTAFYLCASSIRNGAGGKAFFGQGTRLTVV.

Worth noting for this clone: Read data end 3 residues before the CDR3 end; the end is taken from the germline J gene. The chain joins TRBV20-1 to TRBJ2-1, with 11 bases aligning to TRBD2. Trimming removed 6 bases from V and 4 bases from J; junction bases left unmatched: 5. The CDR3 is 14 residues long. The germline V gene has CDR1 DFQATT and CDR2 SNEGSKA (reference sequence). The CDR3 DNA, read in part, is TGCAGTGCGATTACTAGCGGGGGTTACAATGAG. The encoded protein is CSAITSGGYNE. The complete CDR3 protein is CSAITSGGYNEQFF.

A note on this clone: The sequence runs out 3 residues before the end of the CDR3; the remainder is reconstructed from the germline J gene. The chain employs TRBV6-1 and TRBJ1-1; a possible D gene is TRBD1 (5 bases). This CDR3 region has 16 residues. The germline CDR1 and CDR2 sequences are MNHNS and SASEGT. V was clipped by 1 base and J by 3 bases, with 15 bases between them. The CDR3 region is CASSEGSRGGDTEAFF. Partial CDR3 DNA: TGTGCCAGCAGTGAAGGGTCCCGGGGGGGGGACACTGAA.

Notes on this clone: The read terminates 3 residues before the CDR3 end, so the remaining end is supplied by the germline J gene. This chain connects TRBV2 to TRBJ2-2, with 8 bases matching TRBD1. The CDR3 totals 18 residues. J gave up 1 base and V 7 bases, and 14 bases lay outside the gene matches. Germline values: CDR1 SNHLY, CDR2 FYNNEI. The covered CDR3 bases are TGTGCCAGCAACCAAAGAAAGGACAGGGACGAGAACACCGGGGAG. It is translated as CASNQRKDRDENTGE. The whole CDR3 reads CASNQRKDRDENTGELFF.

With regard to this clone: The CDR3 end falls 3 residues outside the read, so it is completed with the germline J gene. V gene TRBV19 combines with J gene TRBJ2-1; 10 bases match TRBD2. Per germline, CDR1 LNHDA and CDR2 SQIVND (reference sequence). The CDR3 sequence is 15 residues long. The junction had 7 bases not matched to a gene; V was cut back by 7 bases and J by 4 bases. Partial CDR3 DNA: TGTGCCAGTACCAGACTAGCGGGCACATACAATGAG. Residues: CASTRLAGTYNE. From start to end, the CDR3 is CASTRLAGTYNEQFF. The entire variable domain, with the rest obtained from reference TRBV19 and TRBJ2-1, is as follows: DGGITQSPKYLFRKEGQNVTLSCEQNLNHDAMYWYRQDPGQGLRLIYYSQIVNDFQKGDIAEGYSVSREKKESFPLTVTSAQKNPTAFYLCASTRLAGTYNEQFFGPGTRLTVL.

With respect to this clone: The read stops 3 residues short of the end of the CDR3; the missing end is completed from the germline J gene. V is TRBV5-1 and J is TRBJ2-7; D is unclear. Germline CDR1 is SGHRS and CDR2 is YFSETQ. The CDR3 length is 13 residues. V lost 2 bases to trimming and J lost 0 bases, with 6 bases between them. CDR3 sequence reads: CASSFPSSYEQYF. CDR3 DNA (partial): TGCGCCAGCAGCTTCCCTAGCTCCTACGAG.

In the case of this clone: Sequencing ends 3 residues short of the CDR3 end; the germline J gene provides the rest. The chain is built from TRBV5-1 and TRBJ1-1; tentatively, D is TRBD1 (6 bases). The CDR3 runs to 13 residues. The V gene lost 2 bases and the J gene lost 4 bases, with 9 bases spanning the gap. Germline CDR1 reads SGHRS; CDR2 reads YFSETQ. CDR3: CASSFTGSTEAFF. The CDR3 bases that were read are TGCGCCAGCAGCTTCACAGGGAGCACTGAA. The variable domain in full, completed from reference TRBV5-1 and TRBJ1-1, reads KAGVTQTPRYLIKTRGQQVTLSCSPISGHRSVSWYQQTPGQGLQFLFEYFSETQRNKGNFPGRFSGRQFSNSRSEMNVSTLELGDSALYLCASSFTGSTEAFFGQGTRLTVV.

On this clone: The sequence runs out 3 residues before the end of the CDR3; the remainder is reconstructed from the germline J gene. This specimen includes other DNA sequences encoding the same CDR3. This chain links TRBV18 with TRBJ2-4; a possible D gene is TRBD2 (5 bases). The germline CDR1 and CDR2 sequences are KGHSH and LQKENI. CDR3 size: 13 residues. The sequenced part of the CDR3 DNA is TGTGCCAGCTCACCACAGGGCGACTATGGT. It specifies CASSPQGDYG. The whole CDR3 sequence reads CASSPQGDYGQYF.

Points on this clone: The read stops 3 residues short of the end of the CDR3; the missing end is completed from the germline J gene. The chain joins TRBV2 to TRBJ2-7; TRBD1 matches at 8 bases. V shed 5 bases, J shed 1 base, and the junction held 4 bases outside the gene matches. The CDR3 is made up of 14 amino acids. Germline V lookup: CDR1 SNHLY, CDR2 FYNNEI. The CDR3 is CASSRDRYSYEQYF. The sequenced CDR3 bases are TGTGCCAGCAGTCGGGACAGGTATTCCTACGAG. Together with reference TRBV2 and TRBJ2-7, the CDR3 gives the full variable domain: EPEVTQTPSHQVTQMGQEVILRCVPISNHLYFYWYRQILGQKVEFLVSFYNNEISEKSEIFDDQFSVERPDGSNFTLKIRSTKLEDSAMYFCASSRDRYSYEQYFGPGTRLTVT.

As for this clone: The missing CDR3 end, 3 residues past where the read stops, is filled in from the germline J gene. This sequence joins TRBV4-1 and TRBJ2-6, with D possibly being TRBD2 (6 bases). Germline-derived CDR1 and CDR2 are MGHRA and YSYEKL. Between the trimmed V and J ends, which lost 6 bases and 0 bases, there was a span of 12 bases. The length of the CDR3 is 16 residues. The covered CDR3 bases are TGCGCCAGCAGGCCGGGACTGTCCTCTGGGGCCAACGTC. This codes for CASRPGLSSGANV. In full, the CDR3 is CASRPGLSSGANVLTF.

CDR3 DNA (partial): TGCAGTTCGAACAATCCTAACCGGGACTTACTCTACAATGAG. Its translation is CSSNNPNRDLLYNE. The CDR3 in full is CSSNNPNRDLLYNEQFF. The chain joins TRBV20-1 to TRBJ2-1, with D possibly TRBD2 on 6 matching bases. The read halts 3 residues ahead of the CDR3 end, with the missing end drawn from the germline J gene. Germline V gene data show CDR1 as DFQATT and CDR2 as SNEGSKA (reference sequence). This CDR3 is 17 amino acids long. V lost 8 bases and J lost 3, with 26 bases in between.

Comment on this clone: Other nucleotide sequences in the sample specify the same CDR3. The CDR3 DNA, read in part, is TGTGCTAGCTCGACCTTGGGGGGGGCTCGGGAGACC. Protein: CASSTLGGARET. The CDR3 as a whole reads CASSTLGGARETQYF. The rearrangement links TRBV7-8 to TRBJ2-5; maybe TRBD2 (7 bases). The read ends 3 residues before the CDR3 terminus; that terminus is restored from the germline J gene. CDR1 is SGHVS, CDR2 FQNEAQ, per germline. The CDR3 spans 15 residues.

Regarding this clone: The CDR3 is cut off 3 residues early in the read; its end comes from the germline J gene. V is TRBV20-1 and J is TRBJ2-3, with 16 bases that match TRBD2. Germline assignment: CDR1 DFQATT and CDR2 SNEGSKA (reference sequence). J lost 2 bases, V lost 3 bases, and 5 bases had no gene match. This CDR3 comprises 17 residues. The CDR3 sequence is CSARGLAGGPITDTQYF. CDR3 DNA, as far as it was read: TGCAGTGCTAGGGGACTAGCGGGGGGGCCGATCACAGATACG.

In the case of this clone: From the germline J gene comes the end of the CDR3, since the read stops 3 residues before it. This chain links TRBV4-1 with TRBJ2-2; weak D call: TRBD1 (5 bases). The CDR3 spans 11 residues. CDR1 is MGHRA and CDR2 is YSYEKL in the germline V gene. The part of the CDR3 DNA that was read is TGCGCCAGCAGCTCCGACAGATGG. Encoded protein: CASSSDRW. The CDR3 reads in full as CASSSDRWLFF.

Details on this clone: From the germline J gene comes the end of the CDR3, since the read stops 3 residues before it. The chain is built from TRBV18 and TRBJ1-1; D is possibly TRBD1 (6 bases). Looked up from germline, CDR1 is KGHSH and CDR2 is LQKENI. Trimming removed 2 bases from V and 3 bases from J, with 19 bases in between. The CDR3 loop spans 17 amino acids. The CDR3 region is CASSPLIRGASDTEAFF. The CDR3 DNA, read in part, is TGTGCCAGCTCACCATTGATTCGGGGGGCCTCGGACACTGAA.